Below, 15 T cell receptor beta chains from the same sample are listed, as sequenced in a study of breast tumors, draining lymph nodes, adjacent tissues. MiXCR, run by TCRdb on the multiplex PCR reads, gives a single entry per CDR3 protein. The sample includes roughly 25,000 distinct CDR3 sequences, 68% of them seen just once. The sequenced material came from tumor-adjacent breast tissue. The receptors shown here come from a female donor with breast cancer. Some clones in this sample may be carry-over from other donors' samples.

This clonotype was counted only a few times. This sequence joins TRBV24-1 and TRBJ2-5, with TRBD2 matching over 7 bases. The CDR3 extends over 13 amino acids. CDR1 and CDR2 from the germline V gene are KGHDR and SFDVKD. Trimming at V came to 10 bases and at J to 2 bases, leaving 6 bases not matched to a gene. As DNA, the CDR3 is TGTGCCACTTCCAAGGGACTACAAGAGACCCAGTACTTC. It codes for CATSKGLQETQYF.

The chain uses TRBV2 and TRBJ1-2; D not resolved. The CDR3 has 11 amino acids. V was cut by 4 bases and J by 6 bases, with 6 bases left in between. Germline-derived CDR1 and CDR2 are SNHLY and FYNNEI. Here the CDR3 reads CASSAGDGYTF. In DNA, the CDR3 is TGTGCCAGCAGTGCGGGAGATGGCTACACCTTC.

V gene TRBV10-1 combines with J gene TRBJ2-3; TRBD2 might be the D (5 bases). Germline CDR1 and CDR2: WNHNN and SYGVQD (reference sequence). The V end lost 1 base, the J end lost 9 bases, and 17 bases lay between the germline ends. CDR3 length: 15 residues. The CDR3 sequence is CASSEFAGVPATQYF. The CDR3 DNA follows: TGCGCCAGCAGTGAGTTTGCCGGGGTCCCAGCGACGCAGTATTTT.

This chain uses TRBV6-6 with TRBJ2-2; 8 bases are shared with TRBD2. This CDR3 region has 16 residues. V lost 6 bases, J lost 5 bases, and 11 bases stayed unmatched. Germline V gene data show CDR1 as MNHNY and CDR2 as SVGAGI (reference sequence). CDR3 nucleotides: TGTGCCAGCAGGGCCCCGGGACTAGGGCGAACCGGGGAGCTGTTTTTT. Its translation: CASRAPGLGRTGELFF.

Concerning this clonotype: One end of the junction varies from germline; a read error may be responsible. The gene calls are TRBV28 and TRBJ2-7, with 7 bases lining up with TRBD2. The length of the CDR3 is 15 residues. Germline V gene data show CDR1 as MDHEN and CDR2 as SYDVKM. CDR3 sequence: CASHTTSPGTYEQCF. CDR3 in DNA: TGTGCCAGCCACACGACTAGCCCCGGGACCTACGAGCAGTGCTTC.

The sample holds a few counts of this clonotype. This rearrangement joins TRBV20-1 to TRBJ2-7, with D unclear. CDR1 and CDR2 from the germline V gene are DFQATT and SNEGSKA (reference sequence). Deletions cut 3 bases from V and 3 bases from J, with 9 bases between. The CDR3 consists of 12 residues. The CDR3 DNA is TGCAGTGCTAGTAGAGAAAACTACGAGCAGTACTTC. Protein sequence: CSASRENYEQYF.

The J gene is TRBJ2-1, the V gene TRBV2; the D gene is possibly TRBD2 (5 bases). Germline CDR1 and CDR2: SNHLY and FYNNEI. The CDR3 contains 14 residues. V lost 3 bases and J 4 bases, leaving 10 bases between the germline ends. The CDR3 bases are TGTGCCAGCAGTGAGTGGACTCCTTACAATGAGCAGTTCTTC. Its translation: CASSEWTPYNEQFF.

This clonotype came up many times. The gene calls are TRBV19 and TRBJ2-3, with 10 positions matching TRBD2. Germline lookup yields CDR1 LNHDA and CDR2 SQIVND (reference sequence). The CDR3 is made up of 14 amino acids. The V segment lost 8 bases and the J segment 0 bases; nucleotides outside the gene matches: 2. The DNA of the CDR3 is TGTGCCAGTGCGACTAGCGGGAGCACAGATACGCAGTATTTT. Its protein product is CASATSGSTDTQYF.

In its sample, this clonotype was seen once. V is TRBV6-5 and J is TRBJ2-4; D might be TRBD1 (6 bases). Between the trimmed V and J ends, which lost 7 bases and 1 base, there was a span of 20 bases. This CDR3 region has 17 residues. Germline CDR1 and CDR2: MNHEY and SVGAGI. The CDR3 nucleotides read TGTGCCAGCACTCCCAGACGCTCAGGGGTTGCCAAAAACATTCAGTACTTC. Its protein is CASTPRRSGVAKNIQYF.

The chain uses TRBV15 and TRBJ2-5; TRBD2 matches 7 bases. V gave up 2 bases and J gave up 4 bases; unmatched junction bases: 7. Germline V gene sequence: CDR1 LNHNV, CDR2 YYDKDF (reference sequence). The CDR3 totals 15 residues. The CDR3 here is CATSRTGGNGETQYF. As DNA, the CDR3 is TGTGCCACCAGCAGAACGGGAGGAAACGGAGAGACCCAGTACTTC.

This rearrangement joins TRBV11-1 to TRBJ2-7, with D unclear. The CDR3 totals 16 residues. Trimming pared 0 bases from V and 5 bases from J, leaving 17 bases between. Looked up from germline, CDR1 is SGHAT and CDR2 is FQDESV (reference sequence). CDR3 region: CASSLALLPPFHEQYF. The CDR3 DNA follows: TGTGCCAGCAGCTTAGCGTTGTTGCCGCCATTCCACGAGCAGTACTTC.

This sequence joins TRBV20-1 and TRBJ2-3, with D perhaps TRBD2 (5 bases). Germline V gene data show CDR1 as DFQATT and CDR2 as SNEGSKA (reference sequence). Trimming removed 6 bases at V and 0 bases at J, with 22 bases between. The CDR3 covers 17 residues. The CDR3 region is CSAQARSGGPSTDTQYF. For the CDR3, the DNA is TGCAGTGCGCAGGCCAGGAGCGGTGGCCCTAGCACAGATACGCAGTATTTT.

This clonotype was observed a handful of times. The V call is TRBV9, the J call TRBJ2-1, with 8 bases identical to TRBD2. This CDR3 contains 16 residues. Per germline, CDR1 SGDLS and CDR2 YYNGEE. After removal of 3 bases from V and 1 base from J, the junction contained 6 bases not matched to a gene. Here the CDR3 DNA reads TGTGCCAGCAGCGCAGTAGCGGGAAGGTCCTACAATGAGCAGTTCTTC. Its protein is CASSAVAGRSYNEQFF. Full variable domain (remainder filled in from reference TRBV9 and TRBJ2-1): DSGVTQTPKHLITATGQRVTLRCSPRSGDLSVYWYQQSLDQGLQFLIQYYNGEERAKGNILERFSAQQFPDLHSELNLSSLELGDSALYFCASSAVAGRSYNEQFFGPGTRLTVL.

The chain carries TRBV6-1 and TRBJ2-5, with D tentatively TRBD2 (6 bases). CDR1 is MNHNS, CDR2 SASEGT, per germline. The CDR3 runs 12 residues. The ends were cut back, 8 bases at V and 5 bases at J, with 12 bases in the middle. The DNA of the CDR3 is TGTGCCAGCTTGGGACGGGGGGAGACCCAGTACTTC. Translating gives CASLGRGETQYF.

The DNA of the CDR3 is TGTGCCAGCAGCCAAGATCAGACTAGCTCGACCTACAATGAGCAGTTCTTC. Translating gives CASSQDQTSSTYNEQFF. V gene TRBV4-2 combines with J gene TRBJ2-1, with 7 bases that match TRBD2. The CDR3 runs 17 residues. The J segment lost 2 bases and the V segment lost 0 bases, leaving 7 bases of the junction unmatched. CDR1 LGHNA and CDR2 YNFKEQ come from the germline V gene.